Presented here are 20 T cell receptor beta chains from one specimen sequenced in a study of blood T cells in healthy people across ages. A second PCR, run for about 7 to 11 cycles, used a sample-barcoded 5' primer plus a J-beta primer mix. TCRdb re-called the 5' RACE reads with MiXCR, one entry per CDR3 protein. The data hold about 560,000 distinct CDR3 sequences, with roughly a quarter observed a single time. The data were also submitted as part of a second study, on T cells of mothers and their children.

The sequenced material came from blood. The receptor source for this set is a boy under 10 years old in good health.

The rearrangement joins TRBV3-1 to TRBJ2-7, with D possibly TRBD1 on 6 matching bases. The CDR3 length is 14 residues. Germline V gene sequence: CDR1 LGHDT, CDR2 YNNKEL (reference sequence). CDR3 sequence (DNA): TGTGTCCCGGCCGCCCCGACAGGTTTCGTAGAGCAGTACTTC. As protein: CVPAAPTGFVEQYF.

This clonotype was counted a few times. V is TRBV6-2 or TRBV6-3 and J is TRBJ2-5; D may be TRBD1 or TRBD2 (5 bases each). The CDR3 spans 15 residues. Germline V CDR1 and CDR2: MNHEY, SVGEGT. Deletions cut 7 bases from V and 4 bases from J, with 19 bases between. The CDR3 spells CASNMRDGGRETQYF. DNA for the CDR3: TGTGCCAGCAACATGAGGGACGGCGGCAGAGAGACCCAGTACTTC.

V is TRBV11-1 and J is TRBJ1-2; D is unresolved. Germline CDR1 is SGHAT and CDR2 is FQDESV (reference sequence). This CDR3 has 15 amino acids. The germline V and J ends were trimmed by 3 bases and 0 bases, with 11 bases remaining between them. CDR3 bases: TGTGCCAGCAGCTTCGGGAGAGCCGCTAACTATGGCTACACCTTC. This sequence encodes CASSFGRAANYGYTF. Using reference TRBV11-1 and TRBJ1-2 for the parts outside the CDR3, the full variable domain is EAEVAQSPRYKITEKSQAVAFWCDPISGHATLYWYRQILGQGPELLVQFQDESVVDDSQLPKDRFSAERLKGVDSTLKIQPAELGDSAMYLCASSFGRAANYGYTFGSGTRLTVV.

The chain carries TRBV3-1 and TRBJ2-1; D unresolved. V was clipped by 1 base and J by 7 bases, with 8 bases between them. The CDR3 contains 13 residues. Per the germline V gene, CDR1 is LGHDT and CDR2 is YNNKEL (reference sequence). The CDR3 protein is CASSQVLVNEQFF. DNA of the CDR3: TGTGCCAGCAGCCAAGTTCTAGTTAATGAGCAGTTCTTC.

This clonotype was observed a few times. The CDR3 region has the DNA TGCAGTGCTACAGGACTAGACTATGGCTACACCTTC. Its translation: CSATGLDYGYTF. The chain combines TRBV20-1 with TRBJ1-2; D is unresolved. The CDR3 loop spans 12 amino acids. Germline CDR1 DFQATT, CDR2 SNEGSKA (reference sequence). Trimming removed 4 bases from V and 3 bases from J, with 9 bases in between.

The chain is built from TRBV10-2 and TRBJ1-1; D unresolved. This CDR3 is built from 13 residues. V was shortened by 6 bases and J by 0 bases, with 8 bases between the two germline ends. Germline lookup yields CDR1 WSHSY and CDR2 SAAADI. The CDR3 nucleotides read TGCGCCAGCAGGGTAGAGATGAACACTGAAGCTTTCTTT. The encoded protein is CASRVEMNTEAFF.

V is TRBV12-3 or TRBV12-4 and J is TRBJ2-7, with 8 bases matching TRBD1. With the DNA end fitting TRBJ2-5 better, the J assignment may be wrong. This CDR3 is built from 16 residues. For the CDR3, the DNA is TGTGCCAGCAGTCCCCTGCCCCAGGGGGCTGGGGAGACCCAGTACTTC. Its translation: CASSPLPQGAGETQYF.

The V gene is TRBV7-9, the J gene TRBJ2-5, with 8 bases fitting TRBD2. The CDR3 contains 17 residues. V shed 8 bases and J 5 bases; nucleotides not matched to a gene: 19. Germline loops: CDR1 SEHNR, CDR2 FQNEAQ (reference sequence). CDR3 DNA: TGTGCCAGCCCCTCCCAGGGATCCGAGCGGGAGCCGGAGACCCAGTACTTC. Translation: CASPSQGSEREPETQYF.

V is TRBV28 and J is TRBJ1-1; D is uncertain. The CDR3 consists of 13 residues. CDR1 is MDHEN and CDR2 is SYDVKM in the germline V gene. The V end lost 3 bases, the J end lost 6 bases, and 11 bases lay between the germline ends. CDR3 sequence: CASSFAGLAEAFF. The DNA of the CDR3 is TGTGCCAGCAGTTTCGCGGGGTTGGCTGAAGCTTTCTTT. Full variable domain (remainder filled in from reference TRBV28 and TRBJ1-1): DVKVTQSSRYLVKRTGEKVFLECVQDMDHENMFWYRQDPGLGLRLIYFSYDVKMKEKGDIPEGYSVSREKKERFSLILESASTNQTSMYLCASSFAGLAEAFFGQGTRLTVV.

The chain links TRBV3-1 to TRBJ2-5, with D maybe TRBD2 (5 bases). The V end was cut by 4 bases, the J end by 2 bases, with 17 bases between. Germline lookup yields CDR1 LGHDT and CDR2 YNNKEL (reference sequence). The CDR3 spans 16 residues. This chain's CDR3 is CASSRSRTEPQETQYF. In DNA form, the CDR3 reads TGTGCCAGCAGCCGATCTAGGACTGAACCACAAGAGACCCAGTACTTC.

The CDR3 is CAIRRDRYTDTQYF. The CDR3 region has the DNA TGTGCCATAAGACGGGACAGATACACAGATACGCAGTATTTT. The V and J genes are TRBV12-3 or TRBV12-4 and TRBJ2-3; 7 bases agree with TRBD1. V lost 10 bases and J lost 2; bases outside the gene matches: 9. The CDR3 covers 14 residues.

The V gene is TRBV9, the J gene TRBJ2-1; a possible D gene is TRBD1 (7 bases). TRBJ2-7 explains the end of the DNA better; the J call may be wrong. Per germline, CDR1 SGDLS and CDR2 YYNGEE. The CDR3 is 14 residues long. This chain's CDR3 is CASKEGDRNYEQYF. In DNA, the CDR3 is TGTGCCAGCAAGGAGGGGGACAGAAACTACGAGCAGTACTTC.

Written as DNA, the CDR3 is TGTGCCAGCAAGGACAGGGGATTTTTGGGAAACACTGAAGCTTTCTTT. It specifies CASKDRGFLGNTEAFF. This chain uses TRBV12-3 or TRBV12-4 with TRBJ1-1; TRBD1 matches at 9 bases. The CDR3 has 16 amino acids. V lost 7 bases, J lost 2 bases, and 11 bases stayed unmatched.

Remarks on this clonotype: The junction and the germline gene differ at one end; a read error may be behind it. This chain links TRBV20-1 with TRBJ2-1; D may be TRBD2 (5 bases). CDR1 and CDR2 from the germline V gene are DFQATT and SNEGSKA (reference sequence). This CDR3 is 12 amino acids long. The CDR3 loop is CSARAAGDEQSF. DNA for the CDR3: TGCAGTGCTAGAGCGGCGGGCGATGAGCAGTCCTTC.

This clonotype was observed at least ten times. The rearrangement uses TRBV7-9 and TRBJ2-5, with D possibly TRBD1 on 7 matching bases. Deletions cut 6 bases from V and 2 bases from J, with 16 bases between. This CDR3 contains 15 residues. The V gene's germline CDR1 is SEHNR and CDR2 FQNEAQ (reference sequence). CDR3 DNA sequence: TGTGCCAGCAGGAAAGGAGGGGGCGGGCAAGAGACCCAGTACTTC. Translation: CASRKGGGGQETQYF.

This clonotype was found many times. This chain joins TRBV3-1 and TRBJ2-1; the D is unclear. Gene TRBJ2-7 matches the end of the DNA better, so the J call may be wrong. Germline values: CDR1 LGHDT, CDR2 YNNKEL (reference sequence). The CDR3 sequence is 11 residues long. CDR3 amino acids: CASSLQHEQYF. The CDR3 bases are TGTGCCAGCAGTCTACAACACGAGCAGTACTTC.

This clonotype was seen a handful of times. The chain links TRBV12-3 or TRBV12-4 to TRBJ1-4; D unresolved. This CDR3 comprises 14 residues. Trimming stripped 1 base from V and 4 bases from J, with 7 bases between. Here the CDR3 reads CASSLVPLNEKLFF. In DNA, the CDR3 is TGTGCCAGCAGTTTAGTTCCGCTTAATGAAAAACTGTTTTTT.

The rearrangement links TRBV6-4 to TRBJ2-3; D ambiguous. The CDR3 has 12 residues. Between the trimmed V and J ends, which lost 0 bases and 8 bases, there was a span of 6 bases. From germline, CDR1 is MRHNA and CDR2 SNTAGT. The CDR3, as DNA: TGTGCCAGCAGTGACTCAGGTGTTACGCAGTATTTT. Amino acids: CASSDSGVTQYF.

The chain recombines TRBV10-3 with TRBJ2-2; 12 nucleotides align to TRBD1. Germline assignment: CDR1 ENHRY and CDR2 SYGVKD. The CDR3 has 18 residues. The trim removed 4 bases at V and 5 bases at J, leaving 11 bases unmatched. The CDR3 here is CAISGTSGTGGYTGELFF. As DNA, the CDR3 is TGTGCCATCAGTGGAACCTCCGGGACAGGGGGCTATACCGGGGAGCTGTTTTTT.

This clonotype was picked up a small number of times. The CDR3 here is CASSWDRVALEETQYF. Here the CDR3 DNA reads TGTGCCAGCAGCTGGGACAGGGTGGCGCTGGAAGAGACCCAGTACTTC. This chain links TRBV7-6 with TRBJ2-5; 9 bases map to TRBD1. J lost 3 bases, V lost 4 bases, and 9 bases had no gene match. Germline V gene lookup returns CDR1 SGHVS and CDR2 FNYEAQ. This CDR3 has 16 amino acids.